This T cell receptor (beta chain) was identified during a study of blood T cell repertoires in COVID-19. Study at large: The cDNA or gDNA used as material had been derived from T cells, B-cell-depleted T cells, or PBMCs.

Here immunoSEQ multiplex PCR was the method, and the copy in TCRdb shows in-frame clones only, minus some. The sample holds 260,000 or so clones; 85% to 90% are singletons and the top ten take 15%. The CDR3 has 17 residues. In germline, CDR1 is ENHRY, CDR2 SYGVKD. Trimming removed 3 bases from V and 0 bases from J; junction bases left unmatched: 9. This rearrangement joins TRBV10-3 to TRBJ2-5, with 8 bases that match TRBD2. What was sequenced was PBMCs or T cells enriched from blood (not recorded which). The TCR sequence derives from a man aged 18 to 29 who had recovered from COVID-19. The CDR3 DNA follows: TGTGCCATCAGTGATAAGGCGGGGGGCTTTCACCAAGAGACCCAGTACTTC. Amino acid sequence: CAISDKAGGFHQETQYF.